This T cell receptor (beta chain) was identified in a study of regulatory and conventional T cells in RAG deficiency (dated by TCRdb to the late 2010s). Background for the entire study: The study used high-throughput TCR beta sequencing to compare repertoire diversity and composition of Treg, conventional CD4+ and CD8+ T cells between RAG-deficient patients and healthy controls. The study at large found these results: Shorter CDR3 lengths were found in all patient T-cell subsets, and >85% Treg-Tconv repertoire overlap at nucleotide and amino acid level was observed in Omenn syndrome patients. Compared with controls, Omenn syndrome and CID/AS patients had approximately 100-fold fewer unique TCR beta sequences in Treg cells, whereas the reduction in the other subsets was roughly 10-fold. Some T-cell subset analyses were not done for some subjects. RAG-deficient patients showed markedly lower Shannon entropy and higher Simpson indices than control T-cell subpopulations. In Omenn syndrome patients, sorted CD25-high CD127-low cells may represent peripherally activated cells rather than bona fide Treg cells.

The junction shows trimming of 0 bases on V and 4 bases on J, plus 10 bases between the germline ends. The CDR3 measures 14 amino acids from cysteine to phenylalanine. The DNA shown is the 42-base CDR3, in frame from base 1. As encoded in the germline V gene, CDR1 is MGHRA while CDR2 is YSYEKL. Eight or nine healthy control donors were used as the comparison group for repertoire analyses. CD8+ T cells lacking CD4 were purified from blood before genomic DNA extraction. The library was made by the immunoSEQ multiplex PCR assay. Rearranged TCR beta chain products were amplified from genomic DNA of sorted T-cell subsets and sequenced. In the authors' own workflow: Shannon entropy and Simpson indices were used to quantify the repertoire diversity of productive TCR beta rearrangements. To assess clonal expansion, the frequencies of the 100 most abundant productive TCR beta clonotypes were added up as a share of total reads. A self-reactivity index based on amino acid usage at CDR3beta positions 6 and 7 was applied to the TRB repertoires. Two-way ANOVA was used for repertoire analyses, while Student t or Mann-Whitney tests were used for flow cytometric analyses. Entries here come from immuneACCESS through TCRdb and include only in-frame sequences with V and J called. Some clones fail to appear in such tables; in the studies checked, an unresolved V gene covers under half of the shortfall, and the cause of the remainder is unknown. Clone size and the V and J calls come from that table; the DNA yielded D and trimming. The sample yields roughly 32,000 clones; 89% were counted once. Roughly 13% of the sample is held by the ten biggest clonotypes.

Comments on this clone: The antigen it binds to is not known. One base away there is no much larger clone; base qualities are not given.

This sample was shared with a second study, whose subject was regulatory T cells. The other study reports the following: For the multiplex PCR, 52 forward TRBV primers and 13 reverse TRBJ primers were used, and amplification bias was corrected with both assay-based and computational methods. Restricted unique TRB V-J pairs and skewed V and J gene usage were observed in patient repertoires, most markedly in regulatory T cells. Between CD3G-deficient patients and healthy controls, the study compared T-cell receptor beta repertoires in sorted regulatory T cells, conventional CD4+ T cells and CD8+ T cells. Peripheral blood mononuclear cells were isolated by Ficoll density separation. CD3+ CD8+ CD4- T cells were isolated on a FACSAria cell sorter. Within the immunoSEQ assay, multiplex PCR amplified rearranged TRB loci from genomic DNA. TRB amplicons were sequenced on an Illumina HiSeq platform. Raw sequences were error-filtered and aligned to reference gene sequences by custom algorithms, then analyzed with the immunoSEQ online tools. The frequencies of productive and nonproductive TRB rearrangements were evaluated among unique sequences as well as among total sequences. Prism software was used to run t tests, Mann-Whitney tests or two-way ANOVA for comparisons between groups.

Recombination joined TRBV4-1 with TRBJ2-7, with a tentative D gene TRBD2 over 5 matching bases. Sequencing was performed on CD8+ T cells sorted from blood. The TCR originated in a human donor in good health. The bases read TGCGCCAGCAGCCAAGATTCCGGGGAGTACGAGCAGTACTTC. Its protein product is CASSQDSGEYEQYF.